These 4 T cell receptor beta chains originate from one sample sequenced in a study of cytomegalovirus exposure and HLA in healthy donors. Amplification used 60 Vbeta primers and 13 Jbeta primers. Libraries were prepared by immunoSEQ multiplex PCR; TCRdb keeps only in-frame clonotypes and omits some of them. The table lists about 210,000 clones, over 75% of them singletons. Material for sequencing was PBMCs. The receptors were sampled from a male donor in good health and CMV-seronegative.

The chain recombines TRBV7-3 with TRBJ1-1; D remains ambiguous. This CDR3 spans 13 amino acids. The germline gives CDR1 SGHTA, CDR2 FQGTGA. V gave up 5 bases and J gave up 3 bases, with 10 bases separating them. CDR3 in amino acids: CASSLYSDTEAFF. The CDR3 DNA follows: TGTGCCAGCAGCCTATACTCGGACACTGAAGCTTTCTTT.

This chain links TRBV7-3 with TRBJ1-2; 8 positions agree with TRBD1. J lost 8 bases, V lost 5 bases, and 7 bases had no gene match. CDR1 SGHTA and CDR2 FQGTGA come from the germline V gene. The CDR3 runs to 13 residues. The CDR3 sequence: CASSRTGLRGYTF. In DNA, the CDR3 is TGTGCCAGCAGCCGGACAGGGTTGAGGGGCTACACCTTC.

The V call is TRBV19, the J call TRBJ1-4, with TRBD1 as a possible D gene (6 bases). CDR1 is LNHDA and CDR2 is SQIVND in the germline V gene (reference sequence). Trimming took off 1 base at V and 5 bases at J, with 11 bases between the two ends. CDR3 length: 15 residues. The CDR3, as DNA: TGTGCCAGTAGTATAGGAGGGACACGGAATGAAAAACTGTTTTTT. This encodes CASSIGGTRNEKLFF.

The chain employs TRBV6-1 and TRBJ1-6; possibly TRBD1 for D (6 bases). This CDR3 has 13 amino acids. Germline V CDR1 and CDR2: MNHNS, SASEGT. V was pared by 4 bases and J by 7 bases, with 8 bases between. The CDR3 nucleotides read TGTGCCAGCAGTGTAACAGGGAATTCACCCCTCCACTTT. It yields the protein CASSVTGNSPLHF.